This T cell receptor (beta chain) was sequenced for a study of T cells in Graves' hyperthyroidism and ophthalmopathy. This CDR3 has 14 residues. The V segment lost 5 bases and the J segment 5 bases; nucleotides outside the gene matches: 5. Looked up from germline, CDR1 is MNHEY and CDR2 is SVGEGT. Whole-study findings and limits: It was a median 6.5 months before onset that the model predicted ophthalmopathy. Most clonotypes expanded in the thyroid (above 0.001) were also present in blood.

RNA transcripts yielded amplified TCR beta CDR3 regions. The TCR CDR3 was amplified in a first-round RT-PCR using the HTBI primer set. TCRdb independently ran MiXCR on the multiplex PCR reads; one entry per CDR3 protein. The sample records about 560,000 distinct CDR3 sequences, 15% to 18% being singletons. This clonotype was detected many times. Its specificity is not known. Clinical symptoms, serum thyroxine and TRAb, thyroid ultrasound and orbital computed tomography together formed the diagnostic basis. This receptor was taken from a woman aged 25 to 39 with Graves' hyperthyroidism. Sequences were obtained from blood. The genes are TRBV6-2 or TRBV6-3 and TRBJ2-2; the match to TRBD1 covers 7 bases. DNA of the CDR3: TGTGCCAGCAGTAGCGACAGGGAGACCGGGGAGCTGTTTTTT. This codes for CASSSDRETGELFF.